Detailed here is one TCR beta chain. Its antigen is unidentified. Time point noted: pre-sensitization, week 0. Specified treatment: therapeutic diphenylcyclopropenone sensitization with weekly scalp DPC. Via MiXCR, TCRdb re-called the RACE reads, giving one row per CDR3 protein. This sample has 99,000 or so distinct CDR3 sequences, with under 14% found just once. CDR3 length: 14 amino acids. CDR1 is SGHTA, CDR2 FQGTGA, per germline. The V gene end was trimmed by 5 bases and the J gene end by 7 bases; junction bases not matched to a gene: 5. This sample is part of a study of human T cells and chemical hapten exposure. General study points: Expanded TCR sets contained significantly more large CDR3 similarity clusters than controls. Sensitizing with DPC caused no change in TCRs above 1 in 1000 frequency. There was a positive correlation between PT1 expanded TCR counts and patch test score.

This sample comprised whole blood, obtained in connection with sensitization to the hapten diphenylcyclopropenone (DPC). This sequence originates from a woman aged 55 to 70 with alopecia areata. Some clones in this sample may be carry-over from other donors' samples. V usage is TRBV7-3 and J usage is TRBJ1-6; 7 bases are shared with TRBD1. The CDR3 DNA follows: TGTGCCAGCAGCGTACAGGGGTGGAATTCACCCCTCCACTTT. This encodes CASSVQGWNSPLHF.